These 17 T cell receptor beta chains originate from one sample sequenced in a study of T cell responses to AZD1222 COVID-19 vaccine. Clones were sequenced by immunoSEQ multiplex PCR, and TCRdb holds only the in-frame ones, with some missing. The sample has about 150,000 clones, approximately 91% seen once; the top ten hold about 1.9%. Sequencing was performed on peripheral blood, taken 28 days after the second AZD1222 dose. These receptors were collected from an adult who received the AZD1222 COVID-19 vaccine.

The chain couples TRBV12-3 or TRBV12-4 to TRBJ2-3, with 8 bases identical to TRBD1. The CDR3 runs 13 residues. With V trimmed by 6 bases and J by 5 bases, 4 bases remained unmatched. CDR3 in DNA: TGTGCCAGCAGCAGGGGGCTGGGAGATACGCAGTATTTT. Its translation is CASSRGLGDTQYF.

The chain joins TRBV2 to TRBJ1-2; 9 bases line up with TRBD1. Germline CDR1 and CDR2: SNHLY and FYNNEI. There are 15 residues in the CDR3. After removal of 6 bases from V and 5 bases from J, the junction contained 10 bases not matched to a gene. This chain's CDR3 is CASRTLQGAGYGYTF. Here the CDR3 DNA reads TGTGCCAGCAGGACCCTACAGGGGGCAGGGTATGGCTACACCTTC.

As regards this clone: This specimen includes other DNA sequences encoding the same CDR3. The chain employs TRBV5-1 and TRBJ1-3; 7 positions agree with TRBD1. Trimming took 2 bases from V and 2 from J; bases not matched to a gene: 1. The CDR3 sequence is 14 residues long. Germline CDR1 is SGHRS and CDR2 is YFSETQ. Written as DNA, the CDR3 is TGCGCCAGCAGCTTACAGGGGACTGGAAACACCATATATTTT. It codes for CASSLQGTGNTIYF.

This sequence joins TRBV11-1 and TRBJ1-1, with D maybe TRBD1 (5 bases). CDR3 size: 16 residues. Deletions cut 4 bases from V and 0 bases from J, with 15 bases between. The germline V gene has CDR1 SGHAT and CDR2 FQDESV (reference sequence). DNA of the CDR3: TGTGCCAGCAGCTCCTCACCAGGGACGGTGAACACTGAAGCTTTCTTT. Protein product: CASSSSPGTVNTEAFF. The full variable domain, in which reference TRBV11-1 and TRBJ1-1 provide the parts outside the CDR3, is EAEVAQSPRYKITEKSQAVAFWCDPISGHATLYWYRQILGQGPELLVQFQDESVVDDSQLPKDRFSAERLKGVDSTLKIQPAELGDSAMYLCASSSSPGTVNTEAFFGQGTRLTVV.

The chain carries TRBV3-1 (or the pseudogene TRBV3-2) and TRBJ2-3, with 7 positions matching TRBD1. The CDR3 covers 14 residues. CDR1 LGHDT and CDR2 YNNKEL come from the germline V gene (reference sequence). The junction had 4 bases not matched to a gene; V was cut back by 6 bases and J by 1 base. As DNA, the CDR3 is TGTGCCAGCAGGGACAGGTGGCGCACAGATACGCAGTATTTT. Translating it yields CASRDRWRTDTQYF.

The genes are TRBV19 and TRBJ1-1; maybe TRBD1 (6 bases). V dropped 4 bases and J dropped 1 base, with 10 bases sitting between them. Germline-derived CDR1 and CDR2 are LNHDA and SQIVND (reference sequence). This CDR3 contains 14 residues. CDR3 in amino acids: CASSKQDRNTEAFF. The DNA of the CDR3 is TGTGCCAGTAGTAAACAGGACAGGAACACTGAAGCTTTCTTT.

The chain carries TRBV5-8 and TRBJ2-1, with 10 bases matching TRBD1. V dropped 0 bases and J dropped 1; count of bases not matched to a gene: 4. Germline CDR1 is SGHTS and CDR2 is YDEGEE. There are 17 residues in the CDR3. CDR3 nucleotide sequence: TGTGCCAGCAGCTTGGGGACAGGGGGGATTTCCTACAATGAGCAGTTCTTC. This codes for CASSLGTGGISYNEQFF.

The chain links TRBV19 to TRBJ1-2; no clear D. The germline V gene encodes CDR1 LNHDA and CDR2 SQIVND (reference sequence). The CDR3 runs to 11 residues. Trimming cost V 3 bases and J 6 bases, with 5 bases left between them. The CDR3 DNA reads TGTGCCAGTAGTATCACAGATGGCTACACCTTC. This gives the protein CASSITDGYTF.

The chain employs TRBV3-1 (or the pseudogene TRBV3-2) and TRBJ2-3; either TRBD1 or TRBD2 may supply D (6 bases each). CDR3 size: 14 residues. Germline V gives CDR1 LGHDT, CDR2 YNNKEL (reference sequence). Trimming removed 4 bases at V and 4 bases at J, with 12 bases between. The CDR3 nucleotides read TGTGCCAGCAGCCCTTCCGGGGGCCCAGATACGCAGTATTTT. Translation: CASSPSGGPDTQYF.

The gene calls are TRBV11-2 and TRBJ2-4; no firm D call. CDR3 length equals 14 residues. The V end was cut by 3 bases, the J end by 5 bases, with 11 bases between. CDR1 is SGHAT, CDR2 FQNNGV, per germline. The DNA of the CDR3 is TGTGCCAGCAGCTTCCGGCTAGGCGAAAACATTCAGTACTTC. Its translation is CASSFRLGENIQYF. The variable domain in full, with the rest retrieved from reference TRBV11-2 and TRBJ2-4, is EAGVAQSPRYKIIEKRQSVAFWCNPISGHATLYWYQQILGQGPKLLIQFQNNGVVDDSQLPKDRFSAERLKGVDSTLKIQPAKLEDSAVYLCASSFRLGENIQYFGAGTRLSVL.

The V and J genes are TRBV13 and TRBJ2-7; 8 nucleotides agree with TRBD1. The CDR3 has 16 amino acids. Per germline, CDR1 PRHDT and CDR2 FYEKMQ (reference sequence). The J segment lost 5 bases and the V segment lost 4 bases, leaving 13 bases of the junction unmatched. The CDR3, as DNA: TGTGCCAGCAGCTACGCCCCCGGGACAGGCAGTAACGAGCAGTACTTC. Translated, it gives CASSYAPGTGSNEQYF.

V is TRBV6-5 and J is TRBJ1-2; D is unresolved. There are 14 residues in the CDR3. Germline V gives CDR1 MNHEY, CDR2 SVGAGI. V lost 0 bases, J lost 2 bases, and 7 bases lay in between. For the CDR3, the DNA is TGTGCCAGCAGTTACTCGTTAATAAACTATGGCTACACCTTC. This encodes CASSYSLINYGYTF.

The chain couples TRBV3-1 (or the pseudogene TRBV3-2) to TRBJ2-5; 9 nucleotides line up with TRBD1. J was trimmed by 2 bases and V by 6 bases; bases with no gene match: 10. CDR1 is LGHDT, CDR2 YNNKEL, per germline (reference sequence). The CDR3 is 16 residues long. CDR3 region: CASRATGTGPQETQYF. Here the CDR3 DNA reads TGTGCCAGCAGAGCGACCGGGACAGGGCCACAAGAGACCCAGTACTTC.

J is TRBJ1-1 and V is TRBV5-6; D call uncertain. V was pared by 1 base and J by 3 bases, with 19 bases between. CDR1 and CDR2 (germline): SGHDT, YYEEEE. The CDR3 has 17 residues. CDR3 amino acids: CASSLTAGRGGDTEAFF. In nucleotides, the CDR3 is TGTGCCAGCAGCTTGACAGCTGGGCGGGGAGGAGACACTGAAGCTTTCTTT.

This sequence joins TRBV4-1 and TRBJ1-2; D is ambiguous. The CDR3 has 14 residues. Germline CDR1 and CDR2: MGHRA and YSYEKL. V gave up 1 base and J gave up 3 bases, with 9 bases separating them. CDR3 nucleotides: TGCGCCAGCAGCCAAGGAGTTGGCTACTATGGCTACACCTTC. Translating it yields CASSQGVGYYGYTF.

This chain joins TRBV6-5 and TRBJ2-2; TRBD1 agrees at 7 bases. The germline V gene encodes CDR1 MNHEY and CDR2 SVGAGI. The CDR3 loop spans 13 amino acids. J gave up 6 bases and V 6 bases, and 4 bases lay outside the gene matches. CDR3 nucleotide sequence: TGTGCCAGCAGGCTACAGGGGTCCGGGGAGCTGTTTTTT. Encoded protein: CASRLQGSGELFF.

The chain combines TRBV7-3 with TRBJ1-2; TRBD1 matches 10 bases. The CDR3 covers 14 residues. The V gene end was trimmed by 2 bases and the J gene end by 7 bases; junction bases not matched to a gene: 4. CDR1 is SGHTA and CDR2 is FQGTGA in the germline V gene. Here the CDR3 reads CASSLSTGGGGYTF. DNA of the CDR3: TGTGCCAGCAGCTTATCGACAGGGGGCGGTGGCTACACCTTC.